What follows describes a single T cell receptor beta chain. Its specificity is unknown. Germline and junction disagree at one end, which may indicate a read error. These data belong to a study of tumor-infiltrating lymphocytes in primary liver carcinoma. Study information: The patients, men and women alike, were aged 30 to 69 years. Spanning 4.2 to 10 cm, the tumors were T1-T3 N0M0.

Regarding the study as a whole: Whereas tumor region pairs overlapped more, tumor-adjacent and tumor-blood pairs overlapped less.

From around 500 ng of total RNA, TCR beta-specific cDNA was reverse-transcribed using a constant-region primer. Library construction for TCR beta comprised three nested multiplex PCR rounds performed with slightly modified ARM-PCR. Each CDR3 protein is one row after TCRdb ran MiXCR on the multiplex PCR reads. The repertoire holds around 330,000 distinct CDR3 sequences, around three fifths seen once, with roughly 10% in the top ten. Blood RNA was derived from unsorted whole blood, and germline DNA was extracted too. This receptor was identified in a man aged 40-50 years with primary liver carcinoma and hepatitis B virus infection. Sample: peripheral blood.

DNA for the CDR3: TGTCCCAGCAGTTTTAGCGGGAGAGGGAACGACCAGTACTTC. Its translation: CPSSFSGRGNDQYF. The chain combines TRBV2 with TRBJ2-7, with 9 bases that match TRBD2. From germline, CDR1 is SNHLY and CDR2 FYNNEI. CDR3 length equals 14 residues.